Reported below is one T cell receptor beta chain. The record originates from a study of blood T cell repertoires in COVID-19. The repertoire was sequenced with immunoSEQ multiplex PCR; TCRdb's copy has only in-frame clones and lacks some. The sample has 100,000 to 150,000 clones, around 89% seen once. Trimming at V came to 3 bases and at J to 3 bases, leaving 11 bases not matched to a gene. The CDR3 contains 16 residues. Germline CDR1 and CDR2: LGHDT and YNNKEL (reference sequence). The rearrangement uses TRBV3-1 (or the pseudogene TRBV3-2) and TRBJ2-7; 7 bases match TRBD1. The sample comprised peripheral blood. This TCR derives from a human donor in a cohort sampled during active COVID-19. The CDR3 DNA follows: TGTGCCAGCAGCCACCCAGAAGGGAACAGGGGCTACGAGCAGTACTTC. Its translation is CASSHPEGNRGYEQYF.